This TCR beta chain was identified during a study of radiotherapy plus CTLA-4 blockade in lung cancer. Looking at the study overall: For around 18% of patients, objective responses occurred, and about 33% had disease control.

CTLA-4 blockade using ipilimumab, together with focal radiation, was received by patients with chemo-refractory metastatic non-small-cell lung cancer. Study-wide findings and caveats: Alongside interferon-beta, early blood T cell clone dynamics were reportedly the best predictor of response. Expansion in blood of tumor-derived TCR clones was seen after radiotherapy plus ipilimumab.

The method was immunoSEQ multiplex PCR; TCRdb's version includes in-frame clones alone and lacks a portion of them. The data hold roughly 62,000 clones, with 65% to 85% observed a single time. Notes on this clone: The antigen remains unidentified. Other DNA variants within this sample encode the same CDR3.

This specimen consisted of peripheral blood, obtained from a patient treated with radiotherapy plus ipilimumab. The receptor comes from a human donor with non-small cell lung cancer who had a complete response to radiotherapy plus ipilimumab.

Here the CDR3 reads CASSSPGTAAGYEQYF. The CDR3 coding sequence is TGTGCCAGCAGCAGTCCCGGGACCGCAGCGGGGTACGAGCAGTACTTC. The chain links TRBV28 to TRBJ2-7, with 7 nucleotides matching TRBD2. There are 16 residues in the CDR3. The ends lost 6 bases at V and 4 bases at J; junction bases unmatched: 15. Germline CDR1 MDHEN, CDR2 SYDVKM.